The 13 T cell receptor beta chains in this list originate from one sample, sequenced in a study of post-analysis software for immune sequencing data. Study-level results: The five TRBV segments detected at higher frequency in patients than in controls included TRBV5-6, TRBV5-1 and TRBV20-1.

What these receptors recognize is not known. Unique molecular identifiers had been added to the TCR beta cDNA libraries. TCRdb recomputed calls from the PCR reads with MiXCR, one row per CDR3 protein. This table has about 800,000 distinct CDR3 sequences, approximately 30% appearing once. The material sequenced was blood. The receptors were gathered from a girl aged 10-17 years with multiple sclerosis.

The chain has TRBV4-1 and TRBJ2-5, with D perhaps matching TRBD2 (6 bases). The J call may be in error: the DNA end matches TRBJ2-7 better. In germline, CDR1 is MGHRA, CDR2 YSYEKL. The CDR3 extends over 16 amino acids. The CDR3 loop reads CASSPIPRGKNYEQYF. The CDR3 DNA is TGCGCCAGCAGCCCTATCCCCCGCGGGAAGAACTACGAGCAGTACTTC.

This clonotype was observed a few times. The genes are TRBV29-1 and TRBJ1-1; D not resolved. Deletions cut 7 bases from V and 5 bases from J, with 17 bases between. The CDR3 loop spans 13 amino acids. Germline values: CDR1 SQVTM, CDR2 ANQGSEA. The CDR3 sequence: CSGRRGPETEAFF. DNA for the CDR3: TGCAGCGGGAGGCGTGGTCCGGAGACTGAAGCTTTCTTT.

The chain links TRBV5-6 to TRBJ2-5, with 9 nucleotides matching TRBD2. The CDR3 loop spans 17 amino acids. The germline gives CDR1 SGHDT, CDR2 YYEEEE. The V segment lost 2 bases and the J segment 11 bases; nucleotides outside the gene matches: 19. CDR3 DNA: TGTGCCAGCAGCTTTTATCGGCGGGAGGGTTTTTACAATGAGCAGTACTTC. This codes for CASSFYRREGFYNEQYF.

J is TRBJ1-1 and V is TRBV28, with D uncertain. Germline V gives CDR1 MDHEN, CDR2 SYDVKM. Deletions cut 7 bases from V and 3 bases from J, with 6 bases between. This CDR3 is 11 amino acids long. The CDR3 DNA reads as TGTGCCAGCACCTCCGACACTGAAGCTTTCTTT. This sequence encodes CASTSDTEAFF. The variable domain in full, with the rest retrieved from reference TRBV28 and TRBJ1-1, is DVKVTQSSRYLVKRTGEKVFLECVQDMDHENMFWYRQDPGLGLRLIYFSYDVKMKEKGDIPEGYSVSREKKERFSLILESASTNQTSMYLCASTSDTEAFFGQGTRLTVV.

This clonotype has only one observation. This rearrangement joins TRBV7-2 to TRBJ2-3; 8 bases are a match to TRBD1. The CDR3 consists of 15 residues. The ends lost 1 base at V and 3 bases at J; junction bases unmatched: 3. Germline CDR1 and CDR2: SGHTA and FQGNSA. The CDR3 loop reads CASSLGQGWTDTQYF. As DNA, the CDR3 is TGTGCCAGCAGCTTAGGACAGGGGTGGACAGATACGCAGTATTTT.

The rearrangement links TRBV15 to TRBJ1-1; the D is unclear. This CDR3 spans 15 amino acids. Germline-derived CDR1 and CDR2 are LNHNV and YYDKDF (reference sequence). The ends were cut back, 4 bases at V and 4 bases at J, with 16 bases in the middle. The CDR3 DNA reads as TGTGCCACCAGCAAGGTTGGGCGGATGCGCACTGAAGCTTTCTTT. This gives the protein CATSKVGRMRTEAFF.

V gene TRBV5-1 combines with J gene TRBJ2-3, with unresolved D. V lost 2 bases and J 4 bases, leaving 11 bases between the germline ends. The CDR3 has 14 amino acids. Germline V gene lookup returns CDR1 SGHRS and CDR2 YFSETQ. The CDR3 nucleotides read TGCGCCAGCAGCTTTTCGGCTGCCGCAGATACGCAGTATTTT. It is translated as CASSFSAAADTQYF.

The chain carries TRBV7-9 and TRBJ2-1; the D call may be TRBD1 or TRBD2 (5 bases each). Between the trimmed V and J ends, which lost 1 base and 3 bases, there was a span of 16 bases. This CDR3 comprises 17 residues. Germline CDR1 is SEHNR and CDR2 is FQNEAQ (reference sequence). CDR3 bases: TGTGCCAGCAGCTTAGAGGTGGGGGACCCGAGCTACAATGAGCAGTTCTTC. Its translation is CASSLEVGDPSYNEQFF.

Many counts were recorded for this clonotype. The rearrangement links TRBV6-5 to TRBJ2-5; D ambiguous. The CDR3 is made up of 14 amino acids. CDR1 is MNHEY, CDR2 SVGAGI, per germline. Between the trimmed V and J ends, which lost 5 bases and 3 bases, there was a span of 13 bases. The CDR3 nucleotides read TGTGCCAGCAGTCGTTGGGCAGAGGAAGAGACCCAGTACTTC. It translates to CASSRWAEEETQYF.

The chain recombines TRBV7-8 with TRBJ2-7, with D perhaps matching TRBD2 (6 bases). CDR1 and CDR2 from the germline V gene are SGHVS and FQNEAQ. Deletions cut 2 bases from V and 5 bases from J, with 19 bases between. This CDR3 spans 16 amino acids. CDR3 sequence (DNA): TGTGCCAGCAGCTTAAGTTGGCGGGGCATCAAGGACGAGCAGTACTTC. This gives the protein CASSLSWRGIKDEQYF.

This clonotype was recorded a few times. The chain joins TRBV15 to TRBJ2-3; D is perhaps TRBD2 (6 bases). The ends were cut back, 1 base at V and 6 bases at J, with 17 bases in the middle. The CDR3 has 16 amino acids. Germline CDR1 LNHNV, CDR2 YYDKDF (reference sequence). This CDR3 reads CATSRGGDSLLDTQYF. CDR3 bases: TGTGCCACCAGCAGAGGTGGGGACTCCCTTTTGGATACGCAGTATTTT.

This clonotype was found a few times. The chain recombines TRBV7-9 with TRBJ2-7; 9 nucleotides match TRBD1. Germline loops: CDR1 SEHNR, CDR2 FQNEAQ (reference sequence). With V trimmed by 5 bases and J by 3 bases, 11 bases remained unmatched. This CDR3 region has 16 residues. The CDR3 region is CASSQWVRTGDYEQYF. CDR3 DNA: TGTGCCAGCAGCCAATGGGTTAGGACAGGGGACTACGAGCAGTACTTC.

The chain combines TRBV12-3 or TRBV12-4 with TRBJ2-1; D is uncertain. V was clipped by 7 bases and J by 12 bases, with 19 bases between them. The CDR3 loop spans 13 amino acids. Written as DNA, the CDR3 is TGTGCCAGCAATGGGAACTATTGGGATGGGCAGTTCTTC. Its protein product is CASNGNYWDGQFF.